The rows below give T cell receptor beta chains drawn from one sample of a study of blood T cell repertoires in COVID-19. The protocol was immunoSEQ multiplex PCR, while the TCRdb copy is restricted to in-frame clones and leaves out a portion. The sample holds 250,000 or so clones, about 86% seen once. Sequenced: PBMCs or T cells enriched from blood (not recorded which). The receptors stem from a man aged 50-59 years who had recovered from COVID-19. Each CDR3 is given with its conserved first and last residue. The order of the fields is CDR3 length, D gene, clone size, J gene, V gene, CDR3 DNA, CDR3 protein. D genes are given only for firm matches. Some rows have no size entry. The others give once, few or many, or a class for an expanded clone.

13	-	once	TRBJ2-7	TRBV18	TGTGCCAGCTCACCACGTGATAGGGGTGTGCAGTACTTC	CASSPRDRGVQYF
15	TRBD1	-	TRBJ1-5	TRBV7-8	TGTGCCAGCAGCTTACGTGGACAGGGCTATCAGCCCCAGCATTTT	CASSLRGQGYQPQHF
14	TRBD1	once	TRBJ1-1	TRBV6-5	TGTGCCAGCAGGCCTCGGACAGGGGGCACTGAAGCTTTCTTT	CASRPRTGGTEAFF
15	-	-	TRBJ1-2	TRBV27	TGTGCCAGCAGTTCCCCAGGATCTGCTAACTATGGCTACACCTTC	CASSSPGSANYGYTF
11	-	-	TRBJ1-1	TRBV20-1	TGCAGTGCCAACCAGGCGATTGAAGCTTTCTTT	CSANQAIEAFF
14	TRBD1	-	TRBJ1-1	TRBV5-1	TGCGCCAGCAGCCCGGGACAGGGGATCACTGAAGCTTTCTTT	CASSPGQGITEAFF
13	TRBD1	-	TRBJ1-2	TRBV30	TGTGCCTGGAGTGTAGGGACAGGGGATGGCTACACCTTC	CAWSVGTGDGYTF
13	-	-	TRBJ2-1	TRBV5-5	TGTGCCAGCAGCCTGACAGCTCTCAATGAGCAGTTCTTC	CASSLTALNEQFF
15	TRBD1	once	TRBJ1-5	TRBV19	TGTGCCAGTAGTATCCGGGACAGGGGCAATCAGCCCCAGCATTTT	CASSIRDRGNQPQHF
16	TRBD2	-	TRBJ2-5	TRBV7-2	TGTGCCAGCAGCTTCGATGGACTAGCGGGAGCAGTGACCCAGTACTTC	CASSFDGLAGAVTQYF
15	TRBD1	-	TRBJ1-6	TRBV5-4	TGTGCCAGCAGCGAGGGGACAGGGGATACTTCACCCCTCCACTTT	CASSEGTGDTSPLHF
13	TRBD2	-	TRBJ2-1	TRBV7-3	TGTGCCAGCAGCCCGCGGGGGGGTGGTGAGCAGTTCTTC	CASSPRGGGEQFF
15	TRBD1	-	TRBJ1-6	TRBV9	TGTGCCAGCAGCGTAGCCGGACAGGGGAATTCACCCCTCCACTTT	CASSVAGQGNSPLHF
14	-	-	TRBJ1-4	TRBV15	TGTGCCACCAGCGGGGGGGGAGGATGGGAAAAACTGTTTTTT	CATSGGGGWEKLFF
14	-	-	TRBJ1-4	TRBV7-2	TGTGCCAGCAGCCCCAACGGGGGGCGGGAAAAACTGTTTTTT	CASSPNGGREKLFF
12	-	-	TRBJ1-2	TRBV2	TGTGCCAGCAATCGGGACACCTATGGCTACACCTTC	CASNRDTYGYTF
16	TRBD2	-	TRBJ2-1	TRBV3-1/TRBV3-2	TGTGCCAGCAGCCAAGAAAAGGGACTAGTTTCCAATGAGCAGTTCTTC	CASSQEKGLVSNEQFF
15	-	few	TRBJ1-4	TRBV7-2	TGTGCCAGCAGCTCACAAATTGGGGGGAATGAAAAACTGTTTTTT	CASSSQIGGNEKLFF
15	TRBD1	-	TRBJ2-7	TRBV6-5	TGTGCCAGCAGTTTAGGACAGGGACGACTCTACGAGCAGTACTTC	CASSLGQGRLYEQYF
15	TRBD1	-	TRBJ1-2	TRBV19	TGTGCCAGTAGTGCGACAGGGGTCAACGGCTATGGCTACACCTTC	CASSATGVNGYGYTF
16	TRBD2	-	TRBJ2-1	TRBV15	TGTGCCACCAGCAGATCTCCAAGCGGGAGGGCCTATGAGCAGTTCTTC	CATSRSPSGRAYEQFF
17	TRBD2	-	TRBJ2-3	TRBV3-1/TRBV3-2	TGTGCCAGCAGCCAAAGGTCTACGGGAGGGGTCACAGATACGCAGTATTTT	CASSQRSTGGVTDTQYF
16	TRBD2	-	TRBJ2-2	TRBV2	TGTGCCAGCAGTGAACTAGCGGGGGTAGGCACCGGGGAGCTGTTTTTT	CASSELAGVGTGELFF
14	-	-	TRBJ2-7	TRBV12-5	TGTGCTAGTGGTTTGAACTCTGCGGCGGGGGCGCAGTACTTC	CASGLNSAAGAQYF
13	-	-	TRBJ1-5	TRBV1	TGCACCAGCAGTGGACAGGTTGGTCAGCCCCAGCATTTT	CTSSGQVGQPQHF
13	-	-	TRBJ2-1	TRBV4-2	TGTGCCAGCAGCCAGGAGCAGTCCAATGAGCAGTTCTTC	CASSQEQSNEQFF
15	-	once	TRBJ1-4	TRBV6-1	TGTGCCAGCAGTGAAGGTCAGGGGATAGCGGAAAAACTGTTTTTT	CASSEGQGIAEKLFF
16	TRBD1	-	TRBJ1-1	TRBV18	TGTGCCAGCTCCCGATCGACAGGGGCCGGGGACACTGAAGCTTTCTTT	CASSRSTGAGDTEAFF
15	TRBD1	-	TRBJ2-7	TRBV9	TGTGCCAGCAGCGCGGCGGACAGGGGTCCCTACGAGCAGTACTTC	CASSAADRGPYEQYF
17	-	-	TRBJ2-7	TRBV4-2	TGTGCCAGCAGCCAAGATCCCGCCCAGGGTACCCCCTACGAGCAGTACTTC	CASSQDPAQGTPYEQYF
12	-	-	TRBJ1-2	TRBV3-1/TRBV3-2	TGTGCCAGCAGCCAAGTCAGCTATGGCTACACCTTC	CASSQVSYGYTF
16	TRBD2	-	TRBJ2-5	TRBV5-1	TGCGCCAGCAGCTTGGCGTACGGGGGAGGGGAAGAGACCCAGTACTTC	CASSLAYGGGEETQYF
13	-	-	TRBJ2-3	TRBV25-1	TGTGCCAGCAGTGACTACCTCACAGATACGCAGTATTTT	CASSDYLTDTQYF
16	TRBD1	-	TRBJ1-1	TRBV3-1/TRBV3-2	TGTGCCAGCAGCGCACAGGGGGCACCGAGAGTGGCTGAAGCTTTCTTT	CASSAQGAPRVAEAFF
15	TRBD1	-	TRBJ1-1	TRBV27	TGTGCCAGCAGTTTGTTGGGACAGGGGGGCACTGAAGCTTTCTTT	CASSLLGQGGTEAFF
16	TRBD2	-	TRBJ2-5	TRBV27	TGTGCCAGCAGCGCACTAGCGGGAGACCTTAAAGAGACCCAGTACTTC	CASSALAGDLKETQYF
14	TRBD2	once	TRBJ2-7	TRBV5-5	TGTGCCAGCAGCTTGGCTAGCGGATCCTACGAGCAGTACTTC	CASSLASGSYEQYF
17	-	-	TRBJ1-4	TRBV7-8	TGTGCCAGCAGCTTACTCTTGCGGGACCCAACTAATGAAAAACTGTTTTTT	CASSLLLRDPTNEKLFF
13	-	-	TRBJ1-1	TRBV5-8	TGTGCCAGCAGCTTGTCTGTGAACACTGAAGCTTTCTTT	CASSLSVNTEAFF
14	-	-	TRBJ2-7	TRBV5-1	TGCGCCAGCAGCTTTACGACGGACCGGGGCGAGCAGTACTTC	CASSFTTDRGEQYF